A selection of T cell receptor beta chains follows, all from one sample in a study of TIL therapy for anti-PD-1-resistant metastatic lung cancer. TCRdb's table, derived via immunoSEQ multiplex PCR, lists solely in-frame clones and lacks some. The sample consists of some 57,000 clones, roughly 84% of them appearing once. The source was blood, collected at baseline. Source of these receptors: a person between 25 and 79 years old with non-small cell lung cancer. Each CDR3 is given with its conserved first and last residue. Fields, in order: clone size, V gene, J gene, D gene, CDR3 protein, CDR3 DNA. D genes are given only for firm matches. Size values are once, few and many counts, or a class for expanded clones, and some rows have none.

>.|TRBV30|TRBJ1-1|TRBD1
CAWSGQGSSPAFF
TGTGCCTGGAGTGGACAGGGTTCGTCGCCGGCTTTCTTT
>.|TRBV7-2|TRBJ2-7|TRBD2
CASSPNHGGGEQYF
TGTGCCAGCAGCCCCAACCACGGGGGGGGCGAGCAGTACTTC
>.|TRBV18|TRBJ2-7|.
CASSPTQGGEQYF
TGTGCCAGCTCACCGACTCAAGGGGGCGAGCAGTACTTC
>.|TRBV5-1|TRBJ2-3|TRBD2
CASSEQAGEVDTQYF
TGCGCCAGCAGCGAGCAAGCGGGGGAAGTCGATACGCAGTATTTT
>.|TRBV3-1/TRBV3-2|TRBJ1-4|.
CASSQGGPLEKLFF
TGTGCCAGCAGCCAAGGAGGGCCATTAGAAAAACTGTTTTTT
>once|TRBV7-8|TRBJ2-3|.
CASSLDPADTQYF
TGTGCCAGCAGCTTAGACCCCGCAGATACGCAGTATTTT
>few|TRBV4-1|TRBJ1-5|.
CASSQDDQGGQPQHF
TGCGCCAGCAGCCAAGATGACCAGGGTGGTCAGCCCCAGCATTTT
>.|TRBV25-1|TRBJ1-1|.
CASSETGLNTEAFF
TGTGCCAGCAGTGAAACCGGGTTGAACACTGAAGCTTTCTTT
>.|TRBV12-3/TRBV12-4|TRBJ2-2|.
CASSPPAGELFF
TGTGCCAGCAGTCCCCCGGCGGGGGAGCTGTTTTTT
>.|TRBV7-9|TRBJ1-5|.
CASSSGMTSTIQPQHF
TGTGCCAGCAGCTCCGGCATGACATCGACCATCCAGCCCCAGCATTTT
>.|TRBV9|TRBJ2-7|.
CASSQDNSYEQYF
TGTGCCAGCAGCCAGGACAATTCCTACGAGCAGTACTTC
>.|TRBV2|TRBJ2-1|.
CASSISDNEQFF
TGTGCCAGCAGTATCAGCGACAATGAGCAGTTCTTC
>.|TRBV18|TRBJ2-2|TRBD1
CASSPRDRADTGELFF
TGTGCCAGCTCACCTCGGGACAGGGCGGACACCGGGGAGCTGTTTTTT
>few|TRBV2|TRBJ1-2|.
CASSESANYGYTF
TGTGCCAGCAGTGAGTCGGCTAACTATGGCTACACCTTC
>once|TRBV5-4|TRBJ2-1|.
CASRSDSQGSYNEQFF
TGTGCCAGCAGGAGTGACTCACAGGGTTCCTACAATGAGCAGTTCTTC
>.|TRBV19|TRBJ2-2|.
CASTMQGNPGELFF
TGTGCCAGTACTATGCAGGGGAACCCCGGGGAGCTGTTTTTT
>.|TRBV6-5|TRBJ1-2|TRBD1
CASRGQGGNYGYTF
TGTGCCAGCAGGGGACAGGGGGGGAACTATGGCTACACCTTC
>.|TRBV4-1|TRBJ2-3|TRBD2
CASSRAVTGLHTDTQYF
TGCGCCAGCAGCCGAGCAGTTACGGGACTACACACAGATACGCAGTATTTT
>.|TRBV12-5|TRBJ2-1|.
CASGFDASQFRPREQFF
TGTGCTAGTGGTTTCGACGCCTCCCAGTTTCGGCCCCGGGAGCAGTTCTTC
>.|TRBV6-5|TRBJ1-6|TRBD1
CASISTGTNSPLHF
TGTGCCAGCATTTCGACAGGGACTAATTCACCCCTCCACTTT
>.|TRBV5-1|TRBJ2-5|TRBD2
CASSWTGTSGGNQETQYF
TGCGCCAGCAGCTGGACCGGGACTAGCGGAGGAAACCAAGAGACCCAGTACTTC
>.|TRBV10-3|TRBJ1-1|TRBD1
CAISVGQGDTEAFF
TGTGCCATCAGTGTTGGGCAGGGGGATACTGAAGCTTTCTTT
>.|TRBV14|TRBJ1-4|.
CASSRTGATNEKLFF
TGTGCCAGCAGCCGCACAGGTGCAACTAATGAAAAACTGTTTTTT
>once|TRBV9|TRBJ1-6|TRBD1
CASSVVETGGSPLHF
TGTGCCAGCAGCGTAGTGGAGACAGGGGGTTCACCCCTCCACTTT
>.|TRBV2|TRBJ2-3|TRBD2
CASRRGSGNTQYF
TGTGCCAGCAGGAGGGGTAGCGGGAATACGCAGTATTTT
>.|TRBV30|TRBJ1-2|TRBD1
CAWSVPGGRGYGYTF
TGTGCCTGGAGTGTACCAGGGGGGCGCGGGTATGGCTACACCTTC
>.|TRBV30|TRBJ1-5|TRBD1
CAWSGGEGGYSNQPQHF
TGTGCCTGGAGTGGGGGAGAAGGGGGCTATAGCAATCAGCCCCAGCATTTT
>.|TRBV6-1|TRBJ2-7|TRBD2
CASSEVKGLAIGTYEQYF
TGTGCCAGCAGTGAAGTTAAGGGACTAGCAATCGGAACCTACGAGCAGTACTTC
>.|TRBV7-9|TRBJ2-1|TRBD2
CASSLDYASGTNEQFF
TGTGCCAGCAGCTTAGACTATGCTAGCGGGACAAATGAGCAGTTCTTC
>.|TRBV11-2|TRBJ2-1|.
CASSPTDNEQFF
TGTGCCAGCAGCCCGACCGACAATGAGCAGTTCTTC
>once|TRBV28|TRBJ1-1|.
CASSPSGILSEAFF
TGTGCCAGCAGTCCGTCGGGGATTCTGAGTGAAGCTTTCTTT
>.|TRBV3-1/TRBV3-2|TRBJ2-3|TRBD2
CASSPGLADFTDTQYF
TGTGCCAGCAGCCCGGGACTAGCGGATTTTACAGATACGCAGTATTTT
>.|TRBV10-3|TRBJ2-1|TRBD2
CAIRSQSSKGLAGGSSYNEQFF
TGTGCCATCAGGTCACAGAGCTCAAAGGGACTAGCGGGAGGGAGCTCCTACAATGAGCAGTTCTTC
>.|TRBV3-1/TRBV3-2|TRBJ2-1|.
CASSQGGTISYNEQFF
TGTGCCAGCAGCCAAGGGGGGACGATTTCCTACAATGAGCAGTTCTTC
>.|TRBV9|TRBJ1-1|TRBD1
CASSAIYGTGAGNTEAFF
TGTGCCAGCAGCGCAATATACGGGACAGGGGCCGGGAACACTGAAGCTTTCTTT
>.|TRBV12-5|TRBJ2-7|TRBD2
CASGREMGVYEQYF
TGTGCTAGTGGGCGGGAGATGGGAGTTTACGAGCAGTACTTC
>.|TRBV6-4|TRBJ1-2|.
CASSPSSGALGYTF
TGTGCCAGCAGTCCCTCCTCGGGGGCGCTGGGCTACACCTTC
>.|TRBV15|TRBJ1-1|TRBD1
CATSRASDRGTEAFF
TGTGCCACCAGCAGAGCCTCTGACAGGGGCACTGAAGCTTTCTTT
>.|TRBV20-1|TRBJ1-1|.
CSASLSGSDTEAFF
TGCAGTGCTAGTTTGTCAGGATCGGACACTGAAGCTTTCTTT